This TCR beta chain was identified in a study of long-term antiretroviral therapy in people with HIV. Survey-level resolution applied to immunoSEQ assay v3.0. Some clones are missing from TCRdb's copy, which holds only in-frame ones; the method was immunoSEQ multiplex PCR. The table has about 22,000 clones, about 80% seen once; the top ten hold more than 9%. The input for sequencing was unsorted PBMCs, taken 4.1 years after starting antiretroviral therapy. This receptor was obtained from a woman aged 35 to 49 with HIV.

CDR3: CASGTSGITDTQYF. The CDR3, as DNA: TGTGCCAGCGGGACTAGCGGGATAACAGATACGCAGTATTTT. The chain joins TRBV28 to TRBJ2-3, with TRBD2 identical over 13 bases. CDR1 is MDHEN, CDR2 SYDVKM, per germline. J was trimmed by 3 bases and V by 8 bases; bases with no gene match: 2. The CDR3 runs 14 residues.